The text below deals with one T cell receptor beta chain. This receptor's antigen is unknown. Base-call qualities are not available, and no considerably larger clone is one nucleotide away. The sample originates from a study of shared clonotypes between healthy human individuals (dated by TCRdb to 2020 to 2022). With respect to the entire study: The cohort comprised a couple of women and a few men aged 18 to 49 years. To increase sequencing depth and limit assay-specific biases, TCR repertoire library preparation and sequencing were carried out by different laboratories using diverse techniques. The study deeply sequenced blood TCR repertoires of about 5 healthy adults to estimate repertoire size and the extent of clonotype sharing between individuals. Each donor's leukapheresis produced roughly between roughly 0.9 and 8.9 billion PBMCs. For each donor, CD4 naive and CD4 memory were each run on three plates, CD8 naive on two plates, and CD8 memory on one plate.

CDR1 and CDR2 are read off the germline V gene as MDHEN and SYDVKM. V loses 8 bases of germline sequence and J loses 5 bases, and the interval between the two ends is 15 bases. The CDR3 sequence holds 13 residues, the cysteine and phenylalanine included. This entry keeps only the CDR3 DNA: 39 bases, framed from base 1. Using the deep immunoSEQ assay, multiplex PCR amplified TCR CDR3 regions from genomic DNA. Genomic DNA extracted from each cell subset was distributed evenly over all wells of several immunoSEQ 96-well plates, and each plate served as one replicate. For sorted subsets, around 0.2 ug of genomic DNA, equivalent to 25,000 to 35,000 T cell genomes, went into each replicate PCR. Purified libraries were measured with a Qubit 3.0 fluorometer, size-checked on a Bioanalyzer 2100, and measured again with the KAPA Library Quantification kit. A separate single-read 150-cycle Illumina NextSeq 550 flow cell was used to sequence each immunoSEQ 96-well plate. In the source study's methods: The immunoSEQ output contained only junctional sequences without quality scores, so filtering could not match that applied to full-length reads. To assign V/J genes and CDR3, sequences were annotated against IMGT germline references using PyIR, a Python wrapper for IgBLAST v1.9. Reads were removed for weak V/J assignments (E-value above 1e-6), missing CDR3, stop codons, out-of-frame junctions, or ambiguous translated residues. V3J clonotypes were defined by identical inferred V gene, J gene, and CDR3 amino acid sequence. Percentage overlap between repertoires was calculated by dividing the number of shared unique clonotypes by the size of the smaller repertoire. Repertoire richness was assessed with RTK rarefaction, the Chao1 estimator, and Recon v2.1 estimates of unobserved clonotypes. Generation probabilities for all TCRbeta clonotypes obtained by the gDNA method from a handful of donors were computed using OLGA. TCRdb stores this immuneACCESS table with in-frame sequences only. Part of the clones is absent; in the studies checked, under half of the shortfall reflects unresolved V genes, and no reason is known for the rest. V and J calls and clone size are those listed in that table; D and trimming were worked out from the DNA. The sample includes over a million clones, with roughly 96% observed a single time. The top ten clonotypes cover about 1% of the sample.

What the research found in general, with its limitations: Only blood was sampled, and tissue TCR repertoires likely differ from those in blood. Sharing across a few donors was observed for 4.5% to 6.5% of naive CD4, over 3% of naive CD8, about 2.3% of memory CD4, and less than 0.45% of memory CD8 clonotypes. Compared with non-shared clonotypes, clonotypes shared by all four sorted-subset donors had higher generation probabilities. The genetic and exposure-history diversity represented was limited by the small number of donors. Pairwise subsampling indicated that sequencing depth was expected to affect the degree of clonotype sharing among donors. Naive subsets generally had larger estimated clonotype richness than memory subsets. Rarefaction of sorted-subset datasets indicated incomplete sequencing despite the large sequencing depth.

Healthy HIV-negative adults with no recently reported acute infections or vaccinations were included as donors. Only Caucasian adults living in Nashville, Tennessee, USA were represented among the donors. CD4+ T cells were enriched through magnetic negative selection, after which naive cells were positively selected on CD45RA and the remaining negative fraction served as the memory subset. Blood was collected by leukapheresis, and PBMCs were isolated by Ficoll-Histopaque density gradient centrifugation and then cryopreserved in liquid nitrogen vapor phase. Purity and quantity of every magnetically sorted T cell population were checked by analytical flow cytometry. Genomic DNA was isolated from every sorted fraction and measured by UV absorbance on a Nanodrop 2000c.

Input material: naive CD4+ T cells sorted from blood. The cell subset or site label for this specimen denotes: CD45RA+ positively selected. The receptor was isolated from a man between 25 and 39 years old in good health. This chain joins TRBV28 to TRBJ1-2; TRBD1 could be the D gene, as 6 bases match. The DNA sequence is given as TGTGCCAGCTGTCTTATCAGGGGATATGGCTACACCTTC. This encodes CASCLIRGYGYTF.